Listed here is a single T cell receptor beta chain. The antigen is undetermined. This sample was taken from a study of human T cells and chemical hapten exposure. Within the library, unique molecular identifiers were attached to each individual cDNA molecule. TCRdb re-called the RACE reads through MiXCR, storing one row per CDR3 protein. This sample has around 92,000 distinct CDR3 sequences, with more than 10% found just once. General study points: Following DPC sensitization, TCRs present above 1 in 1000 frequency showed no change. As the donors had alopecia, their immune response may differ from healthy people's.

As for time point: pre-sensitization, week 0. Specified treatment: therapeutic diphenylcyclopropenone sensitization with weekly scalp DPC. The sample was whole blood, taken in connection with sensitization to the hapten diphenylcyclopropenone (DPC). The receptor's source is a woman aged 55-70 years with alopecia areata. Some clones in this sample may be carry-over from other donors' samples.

CDR3 region: CASSRALVAGSEAFF. CDR3 nucleotide sequence: TGTGCCAGCAGCCGGGCCCTGGTGGCTGGGAGTGAAGCTTTCTTT. The chain recombines TRBV6-5 with TRBJ1-1; no firm D call. This CDR3 is built from 15 residues. Germline assignment: CDR1 MNHEY and CDR2 SVGAGI. V lost 6 bases, J lost 7 bases, and 21 bases lay in between.